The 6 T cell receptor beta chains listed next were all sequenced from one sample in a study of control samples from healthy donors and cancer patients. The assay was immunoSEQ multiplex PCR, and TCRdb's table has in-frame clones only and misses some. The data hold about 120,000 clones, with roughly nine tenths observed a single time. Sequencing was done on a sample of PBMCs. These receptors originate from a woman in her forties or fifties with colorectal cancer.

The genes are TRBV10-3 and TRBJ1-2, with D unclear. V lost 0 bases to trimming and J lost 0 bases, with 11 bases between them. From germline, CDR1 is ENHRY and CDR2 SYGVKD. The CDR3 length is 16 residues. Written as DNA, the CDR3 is TGTGCCATCAGTGAGTCTGGCAGCAAGTCTAACTATGGCTACACCTTC. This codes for CAISESGSKSNYGYTF.

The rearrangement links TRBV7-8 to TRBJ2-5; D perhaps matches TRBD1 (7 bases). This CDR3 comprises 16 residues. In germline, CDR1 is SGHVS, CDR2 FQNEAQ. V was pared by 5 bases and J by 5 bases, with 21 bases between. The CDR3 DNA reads TGTGCCAGCAGCACCCGACACAGGGGAAGCGGGGAGACCCAGTACTTC. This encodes CASSTRHRGSGETQYF.

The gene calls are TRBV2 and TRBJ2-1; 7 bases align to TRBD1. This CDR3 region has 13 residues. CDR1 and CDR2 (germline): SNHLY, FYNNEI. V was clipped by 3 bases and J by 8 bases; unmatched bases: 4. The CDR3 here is CASSEFRGHEQFF. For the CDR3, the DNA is TGTGCCAGCAGTGAGTTTAGGGGGCATGAGCAGTTCTTC.

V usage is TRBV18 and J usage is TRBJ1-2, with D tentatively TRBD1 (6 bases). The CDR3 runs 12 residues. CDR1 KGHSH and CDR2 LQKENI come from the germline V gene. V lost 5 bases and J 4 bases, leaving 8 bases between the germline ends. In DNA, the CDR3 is TGTGCCAGCTCATCGGACAGCTATGGCTACACCTTC. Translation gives CASSSDSYGYTF.

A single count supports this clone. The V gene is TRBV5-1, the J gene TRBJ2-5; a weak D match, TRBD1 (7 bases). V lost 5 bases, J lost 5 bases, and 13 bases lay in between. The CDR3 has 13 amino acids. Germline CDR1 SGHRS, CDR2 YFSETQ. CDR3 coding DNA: TGCGCCAGCAGAGAAGCAGGGGGGGAGACCCAGTACTTC. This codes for CASREAGGETQYF.

The chain's CDR3 is CASRTGRDSNSPLHF. CDR3 DNA sequence: TGTGCCAGCAGAACTGGACGGGACTCTAATTCACCCCTCCACTTT. The V and J genes are TRBV2 and TRBJ1-6, with D possibly matching TRBD1 (5 bases). The V gene's germline CDR1 is SNHLY and CDR2 FYNNEI. The germline V and J ends were trimmed by 6 bases and 6 bases, with 15 bases remaining between them. The CDR3 loop spans 15 amino acids.